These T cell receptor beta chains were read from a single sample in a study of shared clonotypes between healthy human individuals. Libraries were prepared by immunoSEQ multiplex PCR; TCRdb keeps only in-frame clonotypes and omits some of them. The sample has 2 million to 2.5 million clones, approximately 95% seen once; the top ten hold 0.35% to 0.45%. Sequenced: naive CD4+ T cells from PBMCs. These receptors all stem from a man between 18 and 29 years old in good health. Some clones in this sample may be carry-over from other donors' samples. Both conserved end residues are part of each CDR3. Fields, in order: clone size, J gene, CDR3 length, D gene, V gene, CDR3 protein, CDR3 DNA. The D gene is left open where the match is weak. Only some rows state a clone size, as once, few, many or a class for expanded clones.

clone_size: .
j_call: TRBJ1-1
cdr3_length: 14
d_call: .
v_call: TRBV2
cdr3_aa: CASTTLMGRTEAFF
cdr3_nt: TGTGCCAGCACGACGTTGATGGGCCGCACTGAAGCTTTCTTT

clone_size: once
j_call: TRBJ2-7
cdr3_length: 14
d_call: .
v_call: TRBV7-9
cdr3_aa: CASSSQRDTYEQYF
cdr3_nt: TGTGCCAGCAGCTCTCAGCGGGACACCTACGAGCAGTACTTC

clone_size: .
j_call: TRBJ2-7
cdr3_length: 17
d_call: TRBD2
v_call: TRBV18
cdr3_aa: CASSLNLLAGASYEQYF
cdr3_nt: TGTGCCAGCTCACTAAACCTCCTAGCGGGCGCCTCCTACGAGCAGTACTTC

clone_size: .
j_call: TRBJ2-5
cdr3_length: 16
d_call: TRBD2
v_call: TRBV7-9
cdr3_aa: CASSFLTGGRGETQYF
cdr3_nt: TGTGCCAGCAGCTTTTTGACGGGAGGGCGGGGAGAGACCCAGTACTTC

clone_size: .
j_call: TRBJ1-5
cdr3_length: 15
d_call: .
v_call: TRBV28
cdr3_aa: CASTLGGWSNQPQHF
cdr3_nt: TGTGCCAGCACCTTGGGGGGTTGGAGCAATCAGCCCCAGCATTTT

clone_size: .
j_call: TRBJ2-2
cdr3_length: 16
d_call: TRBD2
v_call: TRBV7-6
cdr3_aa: CASSLAGLAGTGELFF
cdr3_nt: TGTGCCAGCAGCTTAGCGGGACTAGCGGGGACCGGGGAGCTGTTTTTT

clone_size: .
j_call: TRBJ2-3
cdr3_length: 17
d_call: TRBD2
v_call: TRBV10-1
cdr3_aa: CASSESRREGGTDTQYF
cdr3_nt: TGCGCCAGCAGTGAGAGTCGGCGGGAGGGCGGCACAGATACGCAGTATTTT

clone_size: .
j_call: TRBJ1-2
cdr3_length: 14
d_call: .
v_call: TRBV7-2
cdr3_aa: CASSLAGRAPGYTF
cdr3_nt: TGTGCCAGCAGCTTAGCGGGCAGGGCCCCTGGCTACACCTTC

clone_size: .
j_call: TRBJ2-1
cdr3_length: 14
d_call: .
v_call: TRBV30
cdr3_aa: CAWRRSGPYNEQFF
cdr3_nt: TGTGCCTGGAGAAGGAGCGGGCCCTACAATGAGCAGTTCTTC

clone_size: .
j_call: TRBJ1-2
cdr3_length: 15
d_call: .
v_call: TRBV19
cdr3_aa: CASSINYRAPAGYTF
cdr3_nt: TGTGCCAGTAGTATCAACTACCGGGCCCCAGCCGGCTACACCTTC

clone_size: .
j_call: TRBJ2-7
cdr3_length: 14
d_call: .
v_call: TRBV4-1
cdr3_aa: CASSPPYRVYEQYF
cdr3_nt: TGCGCCAGCAGCCCCCCTTACAGGGTCTACGAGCAGTACTTC

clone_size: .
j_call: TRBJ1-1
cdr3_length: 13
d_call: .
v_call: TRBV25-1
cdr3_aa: CASIRGIDTEAFF
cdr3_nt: TGTGCCAGCATAAGGGGTATCGACACTGAAGCTTTCTTT

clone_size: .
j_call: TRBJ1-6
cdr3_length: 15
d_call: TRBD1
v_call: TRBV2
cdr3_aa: CASSADRGWNSPLHF
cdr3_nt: TGTGCCAGCAGTGCCGACAGGGGTTGGAATTCACCCCTCCACTTT

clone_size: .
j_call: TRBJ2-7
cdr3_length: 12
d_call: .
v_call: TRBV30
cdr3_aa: CAWSGPSYEQYF
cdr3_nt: TGTGCCTGGAGTGGACCTTCCTACGAGCAGTACTTC

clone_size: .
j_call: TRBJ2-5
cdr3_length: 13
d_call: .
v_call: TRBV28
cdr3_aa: CASSLDRGQTQYF
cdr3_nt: TGTGCCAGCAGTTTGGACAGAGGGCAGACCCAGTACTTC

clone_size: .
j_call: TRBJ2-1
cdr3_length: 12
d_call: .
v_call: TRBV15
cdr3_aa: CATSRPWSEQFF
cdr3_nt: TGTGCCACCAGCAGACCCTGGAGTGAGCAGTTCTTC

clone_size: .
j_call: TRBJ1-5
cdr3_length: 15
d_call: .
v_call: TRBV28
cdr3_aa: CASSFLGGGNQPQHF
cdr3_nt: TGTGCCAGCAGTTTCTTAGGGGGGGGCAATCAGCCCCAGCATTTT

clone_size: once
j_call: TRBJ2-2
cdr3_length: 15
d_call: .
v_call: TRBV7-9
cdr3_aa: CASSLGQANTGELFF
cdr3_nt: TGTGCCAGCAGCCTGGGACAAGCGAACACCGGGGAGCTGTTTTTT

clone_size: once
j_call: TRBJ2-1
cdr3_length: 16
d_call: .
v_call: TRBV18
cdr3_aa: CASSPGSPGVGNEQFF
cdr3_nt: TGTGCCAGCTCACCTGGGAGCCCCGGTGTGGGCAATGAGCAGTTCTTC

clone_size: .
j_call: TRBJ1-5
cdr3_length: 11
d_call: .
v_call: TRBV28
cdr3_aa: CASGNYQPQHF
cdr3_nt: TGTGCCAGCGGAAACTATCAGCCCCAGCATTTT

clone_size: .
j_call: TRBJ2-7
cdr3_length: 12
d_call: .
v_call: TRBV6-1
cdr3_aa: CASSEYGYEQYF
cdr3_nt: TGTGCCAGCAGTGAATACGGTTACGAGCAGTACTTC

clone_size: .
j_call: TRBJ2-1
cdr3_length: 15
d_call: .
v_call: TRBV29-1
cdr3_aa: CSVVGPWAGYNEQFF
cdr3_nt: TGCAGCGTTGTCGGTCCGTGGGCTGGGTACAATGAGCAGTTCTTC

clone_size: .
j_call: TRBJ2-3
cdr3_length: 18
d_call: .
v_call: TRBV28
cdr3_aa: CASRGQGGAGGWFDTQYF
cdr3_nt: TGTGCCAGCCGGGGACAGGGGGGAGCGGGAGGGTGGTTCGATACGCAGTATTTT

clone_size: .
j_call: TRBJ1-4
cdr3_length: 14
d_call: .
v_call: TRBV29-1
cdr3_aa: CSVAREAANEKLFF
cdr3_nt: TGCAGCGTTGCCAGGGAAGCAGCTAATGAAAAACTGTTTTTT